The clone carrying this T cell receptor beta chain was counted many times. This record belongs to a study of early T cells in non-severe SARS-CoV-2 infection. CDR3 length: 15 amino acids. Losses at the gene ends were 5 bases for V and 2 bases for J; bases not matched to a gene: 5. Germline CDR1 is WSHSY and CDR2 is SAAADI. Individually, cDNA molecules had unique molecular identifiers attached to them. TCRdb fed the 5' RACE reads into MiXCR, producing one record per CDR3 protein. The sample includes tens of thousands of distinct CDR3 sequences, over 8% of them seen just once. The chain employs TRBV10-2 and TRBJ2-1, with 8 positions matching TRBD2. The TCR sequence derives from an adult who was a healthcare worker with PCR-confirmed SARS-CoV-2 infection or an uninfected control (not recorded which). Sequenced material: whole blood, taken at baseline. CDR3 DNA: TGCGCCAGCAGTCCGACTAGCGCAACCTACAATGAGCAGTTCTTC. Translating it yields CASSPTSATYNEQFF.